This T cell receptor beta chain was sequenced during a study of CD8+CD57+ T cells in acquired aplastic anemia (dated by TCRdb to 2017 to 2018). About the full investigation: On average, sorted CD4+ and CD8+ cells yielded around 3.5 ug of extracted DNA, with a range of about 0.18 to 27.4 ug. CD8+CD57+ expansion was defined as frequency above the mean frequency observed in healthy subjects.

Expansion of CD8+CD57+ cells had been shown by flow cytometry in the patients chosen for sequencing. All patients had severe acquired aplastic anemia diagnosed by International Study of Aplastic Anemia and Agranulocytosis and Camitta criteria. Patients had received no therapy at the time of blood sampling. In the study, sorted CD4+ and CD8+ blood T cells from patients with severe aplastic anemia and from healthy subjects underwent deep sequencing of TCR repertoires. Patients were enrolled in the USA under clinicaltrials.gov protocols 00001620, 01623167, 00001397, 00071045, 00081523 and 00961064. Ficoll-Paque density gradient centrifugation was used to isolate peripheral blood mononuclear cells. Before DNA extraction, CD4+ and CD8+ T cells were sorted by FACS or by magnetic beads. This clonotype was observed many times. The antigen it recognizes is unknown. Per-base qualities were not stored, and no clone one base away is much larger.

TCR beta VDJ combination and CDR3 sequence profiling used genomic DNA as the template. An Illumina HiSeq 2000 was used for TCR repertoire sequencing. The authors' analysis ran thus. TRBV/TRBJ rearrangement plots, CDR3 size and DJ length profiles, and Simpson's diversity index were used to evaluate the repertoires. The most abundant DNA sequence in the deep sequencing data was defined as the immunodominant clone. CDR3 amino acid sequences were checked for sharing across subjects and were also compared against the VDJdb database and published repertoires. TCRdb applied fastp at Q25 and MiXCR to the public reads, then kept only in-frame beta chains. CDR3 protein sequences are deduplicated, and each keeps its most common genes and DNA. The V and J calls, along with clone size, are taken from TCRdb and not from the paper's own processing. This sample is represented by approximately 470,000 distinct CDR3 sequences; approximately 32% of them were singletons. 0.7% to 1% of the sample is in the top ten clones.

Looking up the germline V gene yields CDR1 WSHSY and CDR2 SAAADI. From the cysteine through the phenylalanine, the CDR3 covers 11 amino acids. Left in the record is the CDR3 DNA by itself, 33 bases read in frame from the first base. At the junction V is shortened by 7 bases and J by 6 bases, with 10 bases in between. Overall study outcomes, separate from this receptor: No significant difference in CD8+ Simpson's diversity was found between patients and healthy controls (P=0.060). Roughly 29 CD8+ CDR3 sequences were found in both patients and controls but appeared to be highly expressed in patients and within the immunodominant clones of the patients.

The chain was built from TRBV10-2 and TRBJ2-7; no D gene call is confident. Sequenced input: sorted CD4+, CD8+, or CD8+CD57+ T cells (not recorded which) from PBMCs. The receptor was isolated from a human donor with aplastic anemia. The nucleotide sequence is given as TGCGCCAGCAAACTGGGTAGCGAGCAGTACTTC. Its protein product is CASKLGSEQYF.